This TCR beta chain was recorded in a study of CD8 T cells in ankylosing spondylitis. Making use of molecular barcodes, quantitative 5'-RACE generated TCR beta libraries. Each CDR3 protein is one row after TCRdb ran MiXCR on the 5' RACE reads. The repertoire holds about 220,000 distinct CDR3 sequences, with roughly a tenth as singletons. Ten or more counts support this clonotype. Its antigen is unidentified. Study-wide results and caveats: Ankylosing spondylitis blood seemed to carry a telltale TCR beta motif made of several highly homologous variants. The study looked at matched synovial fluid samples from ankylosing spondylitis patients. Disease-linked clones were reported to be significantly enriched there.

What was sequenced was blood, either unsorted or a sorted T cell fraction (not recorded which). The clonotype comes from a male donor with ankylosing spondylitis or in good health (not recorded which).

The CDR3 DNA is TGTGCCAGCGTAGATTCCCTCAATACGCAGTATTTT. Its translation is CASVDSLNTQYF. V gene TRBV5-6 combines with J gene TRBJ2-3, with D unresolved. The germline V gene encodes CDR1 SGHDT and CDR2 YYEEEE. The CDR3 consists of 12 residues. The V and J ends lost 7 bases and 7 bases respectively, with 13 bases between them.